These 27 T cell receptor beta chains share one sample of origin, sequenced in a study of cytotoxic CD8 clonotypes in ibrutinib-treated CLL. Profiling relied on immunoSEQ multiplex PCR, and the TCRdb table lists in-frame clones only, not all of them. The data show approximately 330,000 clones, with around four fifths seen just once and roughly 6.3% held by the top ten. This specimen was PBMCs, taken before ibrutinib treatment. The receptors come from a human donor with chronic lymphocytic leukemia.

The rearrangement links TRBV7-6 to TRBJ2-7; the D gene is possibly TRBD2 (6 bases). With 7 bases removed from V and 2 bases from J, the gap between germline ends came to 15 bases. CDR1 and CDR2 (germline): SGHVS, FNYEAQ. CDR3 length equals 14 residues. The CDR3 sequence is CASTQGGAAYEQYF. As DNA, the CDR3 is TGTGCCAGCACCCAAGGAGGGGCGGCCTACGAGCAGTACTTC.

The chain employs TRBV7-2 and TRBJ2-7; maybe TRBD2 (6 bases). The CDR3 length is 14 residues. Trimming removed 4 bases from V and 3 bases from J, with 13 bases in between. Germline V CDR1 and CDR2: SGHTA, FQGNSA. In DNA form, the CDR3 reads TGTGCCAGCAGCTCCCCGGGAGCACTCTACGAGCAGTACTTC. This encodes CASSSPGALYEQYF.

The V and J genes are TRBV9 and TRBJ2-2, with 9 bases that match TRBD2. Germline loops: CDR1 SGDLS, CDR2 YYNGEE. The CDR3 consists of 15 residues. V lost 0 bases to trimming and J lost 8 bases; unmatched junction nucleotides: 5. The CDR3 coding sequence is TGTGCCAGCAGCGTAGTGGCTAGCGGGGAAGGGGAGCTGTTTTTT. Protein: CASSVVASGEGELFF. Together with reference TRBV9 and TRBJ2-2, the CDR3 gives the full variable domain: DSGVTQTPKHLITATGQRVTLRCSPRSGDLSVYWYQQSLDQGLQFLIQYYNGEERAKGNILERFSAQQFPDLHSELNLSSLELGDSALYFCASSVVASGEGELFFGEGSRLTVL.

This rearrangement joins TRBV2 to TRBJ2-7; no reliable D call. Germline V gene data show CDR1 as SNHLY and CDR2 as FYNNEI. CDR3 length: 12 amino acids. V dropped 5 bases and J dropped 5 bases, with 10 bases sitting between them. The CDR3: CASSYRRDEQYF. The CDR3 region has the DNA TGTGCCAGCAGTTACCGCCGAGACGAGCAGTACTTC.

J is TRBJ2-1 and V is TRBV5-1; D gene unclear. The CDR3 runs 13 residues. Germline V gene data show CDR1 as SGHRS and CDR2 as YFSETQ. V lost 3 bases and J 15 bases, leaving 19 bases between the germline ends. CDR3 sequence reads: CASSSGPTSDWFF. CDR3 sequence (DNA): TGCGCCAGCAGCTCCGGACCGACTTCCGACTGGTTCTTC.

The chain combines TRBV27 with TRBJ2-7; a weak D match, TRBD1 (5 bases). The CDR3 covers 14 residues. Trimming removed 2 bases at V and 0 bases at J, with 8 bases between. Germline V gene sequence: CDR1 MNHEY, CDR2 SMNVEV (reference sequence). The CDR3, as DNA: TGTGCCAGCAGTTTAAATGGACACTCCTACGAGCAGTACTTC. Translating gives CASSLNGHSYEQYF.

The chain recombines TRBV25-1 with TRBJ2-7; TRBD1 matches at 8 bases. The CDR3 is 12 residues long. Per the germline V gene, CDR1 is MGHDK and CDR2 is SYGVNS. V shed 8 bases, J shed 3 bases, and the junction held 3 bases outside the gene matches. CDR3 loop: CASGGTGYEQYF. In DNA, the CDR3 is TGTGCCAGCGGGGGGACAGGCTACGAGCAGTACTTC.

The rearrangement joins TRBV5-4 to TRBJ2-7; 12 bases agree with TRBD2. V lost 5 bases to trimming and J lost 4 bases; unmatched junction nucleotides: 7. Germline assignment: CDR1 SGHNT and CDR2 YYREEE (reference sequence). The CDR3 loop spans 15 amino acids. This CDR3 reads CASSSRTSGKYEQYF. CDR3 in DNA: TGTGCCAGCAGTTCTAGGACTAGCGGGAAATACGAGCAGTACTTC.

This chain links TRBV28 with TRBJ2-7; 7 positions match TRBD1. Germline V gives CDR1 MDHEN, CDR2 SYDVKM. This CDR3 comprises 14 residues. Trimming took 3 bases from V and 3 from J; bases not matched to a gene: 5. Here the CDR3 reads CASSFGDSSYEQYF. In DNA form, the CDR3 reads TGTGCCAGCAGTTTTGGGGACAGTAGCTACGAGCAGTACTTC.

The CDR3 here is CASSSHPAPYEQYF. CDR3 DNA sequence: TGTGCCAGCAGTTCTCACCCGGCCCCCTACGAGCAGTACTTC. The V call is TRBV28, the J call TRBJ2-7; D is unresolved. The CDR3 runs to 14 residues. V lost 4 bases to trimming and J lost 2 bases, with 12 bases between them. Germline values: CDR1 MDHEN, CDR2 SYDVKM.

This clone was counted between two and nine times. This chain uses TRBV27 with TRBJ1-2; D is unclear. Trimming took off 3 bases at V and 2 bases at J, with 7 bases between the two ends. The CDR3 runs to 13 residues. CDR1 MNHEY and CDR2 SMNVEV come from the germline V gene (reference sequence). The CDR3 coding sequence is TGTGCCAGCAGTTTCGGGCGAAACTATGGCTACACCTTC. This encodes CASSFGRNYGYTF.

V usage is TRBV7-2 and J usage is TRBJ2-1; D possibly matches TRBD1 or TRBD2 (6 bases each). From germline, CDR1 is SGHTA and CDR2 FQGNSA. V lost 3 bases and J lost 6, with 15 bases in between. The CDR3 contains 15 residues. The CDR3 loop is CASSFLPGAPNEQFF. CDR3 bases: TGTGCCAGCAGCTTCCTCCCGGGGGCCCCCAATGAGCAGTTCTTC.

The chain has TRBV14 and TRBJ1-2; the D gene is possibly TRBD1 (5 bases). V was pared by 3 bases and J by 3 bases, with 17 bases between. CDR1 is SGHDN, CDR2 FVKESK, per germline. The CDR3 is 16 residues long. The CDR3 protein is CASSHARRGTDYGYTF. CDR3 bases: TGTGCCAGCAGCCACGCCCGGCGAGGGACGGACTATGGCTACACCTTC.

The CDR3 is CASSQVAGGAETQYF. DNA for the CDR3: TGCGCCAGCAGCCAAGTTGCGGGGGGAGCAGAGACCCAGTACTTC. The chain has TRBV4-1 and TRBJ2-5, with 8 bases matching TRBD2. Germline V gene lookup returns CDR1 MGHRA and CDR2 YSYEKL. V lost 1 base, J lost 4 bases, and 5 bases stayed unmatched. The CDR3 contains 15 residues.

The chain uses TRBV19 and TRBJ2-5, with TRBD2 identical over 14 bases. Germline assignment: CDR1 LNHDA and CDR2 SQIVND (reference sequence). This CDR3 is 16 amino acids long. Trimming cost V 7 bases and J 5 bases; bases outside gene matches: 9. CDR3 region: CASTRLAGGRMETQYF. CDR3 coding DNA: TGTGCCAGTACAAGACTAGCGGGAGGGAGGATGGAGACCCAGTACTTC.

The chain carries TRBV5-1 and TRBJ2-2, with D unresolved. Trimming removed 4 bases at V and 2 bases at J, with 12 bases between. CDR1 SGHRS and CDR2 YFSETQ come from the germline V gene. This CDR3 contains 15 residues. The CDR3 DNA reads TGCGCCAGCAGCACCGGAAACCTTAACACCGGGGAGCTGTTTTTT. This encodes CASSTGNLNTGELFF.

The V gene is TRBV7-8, the J gene TRBJ2-7, with 7 positions matching TRBD1. The CDR3 is 13 amino acids. The germline gives CDR1 SGHVS, CDR2 FQNEAQ. Trimming at V came to 5 bases and at J to 3 bases, leaving 4 bases not matched to a gene. CDR3 residues: CASSRDRDYEQYF. Written as DNA, the CDR3 is TGTGCCAGCAGCAGGGACAGAGACTACGAGCAGTACTTC.

V is TRBV7-6 and J is TRBJ2-2; D is unclear. The CDR3 is 15 amino acids. The ends were cut back, 0 bases at V and 1 base at J, with 6 bases in the middle. CDR1 SGHVS and CDR2 FNYEAQ come from the germline V gene. CDR3: CASSLAGLNTGELFF. The CDR3 nucleotides are TGTGCCAGCAGCTTAGCTGGCCTGAACACCGGGGAGCTGTTTTTT.

In DNA form, the CDR3 reads TGTGCCTGGAGCATTGACAGGGGGGACACTGAAGCTTTCTTT. This sequence encodes CAWSIDRGDTEAFF. The chain is built from TRBV30 and TRBJ1-1; TRBD1 matches 9 bases. The CDR3 has 14 residues. The ends lost 3 bases at V and 3 bases at J; junction bases unmatched: 5. Germline V gene data show CDR1 as GTSNPN and CDR2 as SVGIG (reference sequence).

The rearrangement links TRBV19 to TRBJ2-1, with 12 bases matching TRBD2. The germline CDR1 and CDR2 sequences are LNHDA and SQIVND (reference sequence). CDR3 length: 16 residues. V lost 7 bases to trimming and J lost 7 bases; unmatched junction nucleotides: 11. The CDR3 here is CASNHQLAGGRNEQFF. The CDR3 bases are TGTGCCAGTAACCACCAACTAGCGGGAGGCCGGAATGAGCAGTTCTTC.

About this clone itself: Different DNA sequences within this sample yield the same CDR3. This chain joins TRBV11-2 and TRBJ2-3; 9 bases align to TRBD2. CDR3 size: 13 residues. CDR1 and CDR2 (germline): SGHAT, FQNNGV. The V gene end was trimmed by 5 bases and the J gene end by 3 bases; junction bases not matched to a gene: 0. The CDR3 DNA follows: TGTGCCAGCAGCCTAGCGGGGACAGATACGCAGTATTTT. This gives the protein CASSLAGTDTQYF.

V is TRBV7-9 and J is TRBJ2-1; 7 nucleotides agree with TRBD2. Germline V gene lookup returns CDR1 SEHNR and CDR2 FQNEAQ (reference sequence). This CDR3 contains 15 residues. V lost 3 bases to trimming and J lost 4 bases; unmatched junction nucleotides: 6. CDR3 residues: CASSFASGGYNEQFF. The CDR3 nucleotides are TGTGCCAGCAGCTTTGCATCGGGAGGTTACAATGAGCAGTTCTTC.

This rearrangement joins TRBV5-1 to TRBJ2-1; no definite D call. The germline V and J ends were trimmed by 1 base and 8 bases, with 4 bases remaining between them. The CDR3 spans 11 residues. Germline-derived CDR1 and CDR2 are SGHRS and YFSETQ. Here the CDR3 reads CASSLLYEQFF. The CDR3, as DNA: TGCGCCAGCAGCTTGTTGTATGAGCAGTTCTTC. Full variable domain (remainder filled in from reference TRBV5-1 and TRBJ2-1): KAGVTQTPRYLIKTRGQQVTLSCSPISGHRSVSWYQQTPGQGLQFLFEYFSETQRNKGNFPGRFSGRQFSNSRSEMNVSTLELGDSALYLCASSLLYEQFFGPGTRLTVL.

This clone has only a few counts. The gene calls are TRBV7-2 and TRBJ1-2, with 7 bases fitting TRBD1. Germline V gene lookup returns CDR1 SGHTA and CDR2 FQGNSA. The junction had 15 bases not matched to a gene; V was cut back by 1 base and J by 7 bases. The CDR3 has 17 residues. The CDR3 region has the DNA TGTGCCAGCAGCTTAGAAGGAGGGGGACAGAGGGCGAGTGGCTACACCTTC. This codes for CASSLEGGGQRASGYTF.

V gene TRBV7-9 combines with J gene TRBJ2-7; a possible D gene is TRBD1 (5 bases). V was clipped by 1 base and J by 3 bases, with 19 bases between them. The CDR3 is made up of 17 amino acids. Germline V gene lookup returns CDR1 SEHNR and CDR2 FQNEAQ (reference sequence). The CDR3, as DNA: TGTGCCAGCAGCTTAGGGCGGACAAGGACCAATAACTACGAGCAGTACTTC. Translated: CASSLGRTRTNNYEQYF.

Of note for this clone: Other DNA sequences of this sample code for an identical CDR3. V usage is TRBV7-2 and J usage is TRBJ1-5; the D gene is possibly TRBD1 (6 bases). Trimming cost V 9 bases and J 2 bases, with 14 bases left between them. The CDR3 sequence is 14 residues long. Germline V gene lookup returns CDR1 SGHTA and CDR2 FQGNSA. The CDR3 DNA follows: TGTGCCAGTTCTCCGGGACAAGGCAATCAGCCCCAGCATTTT. It is translated as CASSPGQGNQPQHF. Full variable domain (rest looked up from reference TRBV7-2 and TRBJ1-5): GAGVSQSPSNKVTEKGKDVELRCDPISGHTALYWYRQSLGQGLEFLIYFQGNSAPDKSGLPSDRFSAERTGGSVSTLTIQRTQQEDSAVYLCASSPGQGNQPQHFGDGTRLSIL.

V and J are TRBV4-2 and TRBJ1-1, with TRBD1 matching 9 bases. This CDR3 is 15 amino acids long. The junction had 11 bases not matched to a gene; V was cut back by 8 bases and J by 4 bases. Germline assignment: CDR1 LGHNA and CDR2 YNFKEQ. The CDR3 bases are TGTGCCAGCCGGGTTACAGGGGGCGCAAGCACTGAAGCTTTCTTT. As protein: CASRVTGGASTEAFF.